These T cell receptor beta chains were read from a single sample in a study of blood T cell repertoires in COVID-19. The repertoire was sequenced with immunoSEQ multiplex PCR; TCRdb's copy has only in-frame clones and lacks some. The table includes some 250,000 clones, about 80% detected once. Input material: peripheral blood. These receptors were collected from a man aged 50 to 60 with active or convalescent COVID-19. The CDR3 runs from the conserved cysteine through the conserved F or W. D genes are given only for firm matches. Clone size is given for some rows only: seen once, a few or many times, or a class if the clone is expanded.

d_call: TRBD1
j_call: TRBJ1-2
clone_size: NA
v_call: TRBV10-3
cdr3_nt: TGTGCCATCAGTGAAGGGACAGGGCCCACCTTC
cdr3_aa: CAISEGTGPTF

d_call: NA
j_call: TRBJ2-5
clone_size: few
v_call: TRBV6-1
cdr3_nt: TGTGCCAGCAGTGATCCAGGGTTTCGAGAGACCCAGTACTTC
cdr3_aa: CASSDPGFRETQYF

d_call: NA
j_call: TRBJ1-4
clone_size: NA
v_call: TRBV27
cdr3_nt: TGTGCCAGCGCGCATTGGGGAGCTAATGAAAAACTGTTTTTT
cdr3_aa: CASAHWGANEKLFF

d_call: NA
j_call: TRBJ2-7
clone_size: NA
v_call: TRBV2
cdr3_nt: TGTGCCAGCAGGGTCCAGGGGGGCGCCTACGAGCAGTACTTC
cdr3_aa: CASRVQGGAYEQYF

d_call: TRBD1
j_call: TRBJ1-4
clone_size: NA
v_call: TRBV12-5
cdr3_nt: TGTGCTAGTGGTTTGGCCGCCCGGGACAGTAAACTGTTTTTT
cdr3_aa: CASGLAARDSKLFF

d_call: NA
j_call: TRBJ1-6
clone_size: NA
v_call: TRBV5-6
cdr3_nt: TGTGCCAGCAGCCTATGGGGGCCGAACAATTCACCCCTCCACTTT
cdr3_aa: CASSLWGPNNSPLHF

d_call: NA
j_call: TRBJ2-2
clone_size: NA
v_call: TRBV9
cdr3_nt: TGTGCCAGCAGCTCTTACAGGGACACCGGGGAGCTGTTTTTT
cdr3_aa: CASSSYRDTGELFF

d_call: TRBD1
j_call: TRBJ2-2
clone_size: NA
v_call: TRBV19
cdr3_nt: TGTGCCAGTAGAGGGACAGGGAGTTCCGGGGAGCTGTTTTTT
cdr3_aa: CASRGTGSSGELFF

d_call: NA
j_call: TRBJ1-4
clone_size: NA
v_call: TRBV7-6
cdr3_nt: TGTGCCAGCAGCTTAGGCGGCAGGGGTCCTACTAATGAAAAACTGTTTTTT
cdr3_aa: CASSLGGRGPTNEKLFF

d_call: NA
j_call: TRBJ1-6
clone_size: NA
v_call: TRBV4-1
cdr3_nt: TGCGCCAGCAGCCAAGAGTTCGGCTCCTATAATTCACCCCTCCACTTT
cdr3_aa: CASSQEFGSYNSPLHF

d_call: NA
j_call: TRBJ2-7
clone_size: NA
v_call: TRBV5-6
cdr3_nt: TGTGCCAGCAGCCTAGAGGGAGCCTACGAGCAGTACTTC
cdr3_aa: CASSLEGAYEQYF

d_call: TRBD2
j_call: TRBJ2-1
clone_size: NA
v_call: TRBV6-5
cdr3_nt: TGTGCCAGCAGCGCCGGGACTATCAATGAGCAGTTCTTC
cdr3_aa: CASSAGTINEQFF

d_call: NA
j_call: TRBJ2-3
clone_size: once
v_call: TRBV7-3
cdr3_nt: TGTGCCAGCAGCTTAAGGGGCGGGGTCACAGATACGCAGTATTTT
cdr3_aa: CASSLRGGVTDTQYF

d_call: TRBD1
j_call: TRBJ1-2
clone_size: NA
v_call: TRBV27
cdr3_nt: TGTGCCAGCAGCGGGACAGGGTCGGGCGAGCAACGCTATGGCTACACCTTC
cdr3_aa: CASSGTGSGEQRYGYTF

d_call: NA
j_call: TRBJ2-3
clone_size: NA
v_call: TRBV28
cdr3_nt: TGTGCCAGCAAGGGCGGGGGCGGCACAGATACGCAGTATTTT
cdr3_aa: CASKGGGGTDTQYF

d_call: TRBD1
j_call: TRBJ2-2
clone_size: NA
v_call: TRBV14
cdr3_nt: TGTGCCAGCAGCCAGGGGGACAGGGGTCTCACCGGGGAGCTGTTTTTT
cdr3_aa: CASSQGDRGLTGELFF

d_call: TRBD1
j_call: TRBJ1-1
clone_size: NA
v_call: TRBV27
cdr3_nt: TGTGCCAGCAAACCACAGGGGCCCAACACTGAAGCTTTCTTT
cdr3_aa: CASKPQGPNTEAFF

d_call: TRBD1
j_call: TRBJ1-6
clone_size: NA
v_call: TRBV25-1
cdr3_nt: TGTGCCAGCAGAGATTCAGGGGGTCCTGGTAATTCACCCCTCCACTTT
cdr3_aa: CASRDSGGPGNSPLHF

d_call: NA
j_call: TRBJ2-7
clone_size: NA
v_call: TRBV19
cdr3_nt: TGTGCCAGTAGTATCGCCCGGAGCTCCTACGAGCAGTACTTC
cdr3_aa: CASSIARSSYEQYF

d_call: TRBD1
j_call: TRBJ1-2
clone_size: NA
v_call: TRBV4-1
cdr3_nt: TGCGCCAGCAGCCAACCGGGACAGACGAACTATGGCTACACCTTC
cdr3_aa: CASSQPGQTNYGYTF

d_call: NA
j_call: TRBJ1-1
clone_size: many
v_call: TRBV5-4
cdr3_nt: TGTGCCAGCAGCTTGTCCGGGGGCACTGAAGCTTTCTTT
cdr3_aa: CASSLSGGTEAFF

d_call: TRBD2
j_call: TRBJ2-5
clone_size: NA
v_call: TRBV30
cdr3_nt: TGTGCCTGGAGTGTAGGGCTAGCGGGGTTAAGGACCCAGTACTTC
cdr3_aa: CAWSVGLAGLRTQYF

d_call: NA
j_call: TRBJ2-3
clone_size: once
v_call: TRBV5-1
cdr3_nt: TGCGCCAGCAGCCTCCTTCGGGGTGCAGATACGCAGTATTTT
cdr3_aa: CASSLLRGADTQYF

d_call: NA
j_call: TRBJ2-5
clone_size: NA
v_call: TRBV13
cdr3_nt: TGTGCCAGCAGCTCACGACAGACCCAAGAGACCCAGTACTTC
cdr3_aa: CASSSRQTQETQYF

d_call: NA
j_call: TRBJ1-5
clone_size: NA
v_call: TRBV6-4
cdr3_nt: TGTACCTATCAGGGAATAATGGGCAATCAGCCCCAGCATTTT
cdr3_aa: CTYQGIMGNQPQHF